This TCR beta chain comes out of a study of human T cells and chemical hapten exposure (dated by TCRdb to about 2021). Broadly, across the study: The libraries were sequenced as a pool, and the TCR yield per sample differed mostly because of small variations in library volumes within the pool. In alopecia patients, the study followed how the peripheral blood TCR repertoire changed in vivo over primary and secondary sensitization to diphenylcyclopropenone (DPC), a hapten. From each blood RNA sample, both TCR alpha and TCR beta chains were sequenced. Points the paper makes about the study in general: The number of TCRs above 1 in 1000 frequency did not change with DPC sensitization; there was no evidence of global repertoire structure alterations. After repeated subsampling, changes were observed in the strength of the expansion versus patch-test correlation and in the threshold at which the correlation became significant.

The CDR3, cysteine through phenylalanine, is 14 amino acids long. Left in the record is the CDR3 DNA by itself, 42 bases read in frame from the first base. CDR1 DFQATT and CDR2 SNEGSKA are derived from the germline V gene (reference sequence). V loses 0 bases at its end and J loses 3 bases; junction bases beyond the gene matches: 4. Total RNA was extracted from unfractionated whole blood collected in Tempus Blood RNA tubes. About 5 healthy volunteers acted as controls for TCR sequencing and had blood drawn at day 0, 2 weeks and 6 weeks. Library creation used 5' RACE. TCRdb shows the sequencer as Illumina MiSeq. Library preparation attached unique molecular identifiers to individual cDNA molecules for quantitative, reproducible TCR counting. Per the source publication's procedure: A median of roughly 99,000 TCRs per sample was observed, with a range of 23,224 to 690,600. The Decombinator software suite was used to annotate the V, J and CDR3 of the TCR reads. Every sample was subsampled to the same number of TCRs (28,000) for the PS versus PT1 abundance plots. TCRs were defined as expanded if absent before sensitization and observed at least eight times at the 2-week time point. The raw public data were reprocessed by TCRdb itself: fastp quality trimming at Q25, MiXCR clonotype calling, in-frame beta chains only. Every CDR3 protein is listed once, alongside the most common genes and DNA of its rows. These V and J calls derive from TCRdb rather than the authors' analysis. This sample has approximately 150,000 distinct CDR3 sequences in its table, and roughly 4% of those were observed once. The ten most abundant clones make up over 1.1% of the sample.

Remarks on this clonotype: Its target antigen remains unknown. No quality values exist for individual bases; no much larger clone is one base distant.

In this chain, TRBV20-1 is recombined with TRBJ2-5; 7 central bases correspond to TRBD1. The TCR sequence derives from a female donor in good health. The DNA sequence is given as TGCAGTGCTAGAGACGGGACAGCGAAAGAGACCCAGTACTTC. This codes for CSARDGTAKETQYF.